This TCR beta chain was retrieved from a study of PD-L1 blockade in urothelial cancer. The overall study: Bladder-origin urothelial cancer in males described about 90% of the 29 patients. Chemotherapy regimens numbering 0 to 3 had been given to patients.

Stated time point: pretreatment peripheral blood. Trimming took off 0 bases at V and 9 bases at J, with 12 bases between the two ends. The CDR3 runs to 14 residues. The germline V gene encodes CDR1 ENHRY and CDR2 SYGVKD. The table came from immunoSEQ multiplex PCR; TCRdb's copy has only in-frame clones and leaves some out. Here the sample spans about 87,000 clones, more than 80% being singletons. The clonotype originates from a woman older than 75 with urothelial cancer. Here the sequenced sample was PBMCs, taken around atezolizumab (anti-PD-L1) treatment. The chain recombines TRBV10-3 with TRBJ1-5; D gene uncertain. This CDR3 is CAISESIREWPQHF. CDR3 coding DNA: TGTGCCATCAGTGAGTCGATCCGGGAATGGCCCCAGCATTTT.